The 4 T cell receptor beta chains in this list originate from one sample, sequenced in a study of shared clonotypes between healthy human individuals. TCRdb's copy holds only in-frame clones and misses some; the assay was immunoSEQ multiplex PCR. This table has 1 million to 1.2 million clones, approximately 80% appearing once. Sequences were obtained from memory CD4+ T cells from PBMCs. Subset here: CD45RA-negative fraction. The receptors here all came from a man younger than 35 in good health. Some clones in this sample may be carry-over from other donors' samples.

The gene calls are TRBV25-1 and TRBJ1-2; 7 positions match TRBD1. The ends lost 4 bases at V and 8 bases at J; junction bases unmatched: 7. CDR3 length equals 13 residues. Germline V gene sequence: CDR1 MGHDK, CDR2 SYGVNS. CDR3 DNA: TGTGCCAGCAGTGGGCCAGGGGGTGGAGGCTACACCTTC. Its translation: CASSGPGGGGYTF.

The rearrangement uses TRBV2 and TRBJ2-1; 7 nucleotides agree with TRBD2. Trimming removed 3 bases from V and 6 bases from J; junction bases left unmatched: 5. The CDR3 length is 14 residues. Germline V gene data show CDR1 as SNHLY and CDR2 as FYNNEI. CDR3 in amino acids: CASSDRASGNEQFF. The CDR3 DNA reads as TGTGCCAGCAGTGACCGGGCTAGCGGCAATGAGCAGTTCTTC.

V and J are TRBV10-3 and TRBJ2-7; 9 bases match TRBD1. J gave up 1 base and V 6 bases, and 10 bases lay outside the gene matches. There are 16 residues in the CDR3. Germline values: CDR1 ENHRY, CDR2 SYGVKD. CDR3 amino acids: CAIRDARGTGSYEQYF. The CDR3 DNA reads TGTGCCATCAGGGACGCACGCGGGACAGGGTCCTACGAGCAGTACTTC.

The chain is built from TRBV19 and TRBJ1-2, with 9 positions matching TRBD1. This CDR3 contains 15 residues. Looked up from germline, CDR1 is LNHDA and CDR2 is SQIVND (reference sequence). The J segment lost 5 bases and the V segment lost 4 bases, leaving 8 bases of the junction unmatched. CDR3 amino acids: CASSNDRGSMYGYTF. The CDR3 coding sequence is TGTGCCAGTAGTAACGACAGGGGGTCAATGTATGGCTACACCTTC.